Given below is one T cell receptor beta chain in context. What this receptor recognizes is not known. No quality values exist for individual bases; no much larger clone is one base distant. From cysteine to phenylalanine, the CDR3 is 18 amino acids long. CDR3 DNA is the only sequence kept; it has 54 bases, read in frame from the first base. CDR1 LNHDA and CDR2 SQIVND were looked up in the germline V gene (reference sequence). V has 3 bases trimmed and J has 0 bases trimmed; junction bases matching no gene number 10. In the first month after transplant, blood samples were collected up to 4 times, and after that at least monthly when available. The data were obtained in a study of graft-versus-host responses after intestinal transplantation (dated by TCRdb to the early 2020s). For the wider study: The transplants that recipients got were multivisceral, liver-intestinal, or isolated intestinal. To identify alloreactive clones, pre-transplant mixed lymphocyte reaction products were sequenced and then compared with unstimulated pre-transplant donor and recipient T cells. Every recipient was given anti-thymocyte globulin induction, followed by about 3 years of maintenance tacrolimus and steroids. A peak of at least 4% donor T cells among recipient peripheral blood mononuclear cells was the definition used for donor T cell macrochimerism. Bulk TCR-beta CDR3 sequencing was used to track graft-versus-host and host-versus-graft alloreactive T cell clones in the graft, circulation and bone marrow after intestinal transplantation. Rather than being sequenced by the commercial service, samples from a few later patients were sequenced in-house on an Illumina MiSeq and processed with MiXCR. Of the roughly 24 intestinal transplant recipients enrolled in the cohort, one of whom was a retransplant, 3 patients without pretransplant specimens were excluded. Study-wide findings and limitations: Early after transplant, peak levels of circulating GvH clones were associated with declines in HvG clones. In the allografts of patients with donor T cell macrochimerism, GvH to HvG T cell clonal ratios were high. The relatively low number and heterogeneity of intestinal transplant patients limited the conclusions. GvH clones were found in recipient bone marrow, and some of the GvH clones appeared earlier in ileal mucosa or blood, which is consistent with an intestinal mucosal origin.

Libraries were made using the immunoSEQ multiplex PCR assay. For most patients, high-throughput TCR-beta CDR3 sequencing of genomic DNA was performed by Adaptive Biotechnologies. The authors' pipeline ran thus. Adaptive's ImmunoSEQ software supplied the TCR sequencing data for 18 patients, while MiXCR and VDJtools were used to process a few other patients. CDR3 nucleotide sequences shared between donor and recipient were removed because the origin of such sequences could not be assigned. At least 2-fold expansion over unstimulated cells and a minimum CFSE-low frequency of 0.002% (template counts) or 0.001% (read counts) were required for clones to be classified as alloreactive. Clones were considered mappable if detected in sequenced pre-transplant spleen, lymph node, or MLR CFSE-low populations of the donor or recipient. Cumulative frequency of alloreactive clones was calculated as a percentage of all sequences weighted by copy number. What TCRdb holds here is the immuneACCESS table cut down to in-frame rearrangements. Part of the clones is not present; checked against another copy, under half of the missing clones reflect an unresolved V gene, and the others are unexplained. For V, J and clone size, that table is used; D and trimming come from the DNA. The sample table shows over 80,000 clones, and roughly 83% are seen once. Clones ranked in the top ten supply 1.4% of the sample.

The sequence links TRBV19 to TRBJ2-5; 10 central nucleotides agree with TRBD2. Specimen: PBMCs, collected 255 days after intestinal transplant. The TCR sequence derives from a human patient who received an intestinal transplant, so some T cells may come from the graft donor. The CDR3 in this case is CASSIDWWGTSDQETQYF. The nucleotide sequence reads TGTGCCAGTAGTATTGACTGGTGGGGGACTAGCGACCAAGAGACCCAGTACTTC.